The rows below give T cell receptor beta chains drawn from one sample of a study of glioma-infiltrating T cells after dendritic cell vaccination. TCRdb's table, derived via immunoSEQ multiplex PCR, lists solely in-frame clones and lacks some. Here the sample spans about 99,000 clones, about four fifths being singletons. The specimen comprised blood, sampled before dendritic cell vaccination. The receptors stem from a human donor with glioblastoma. The conserved cysteine and the conserved F or W are not part of the CDR3 here. Each record gives: V gene, J gene, CDR3 protein.

TRBV6-5,TRBJ1-2,ASSYPQGMGYT
TRBV6-1,TRBJ2-7,ASSGTGGAAEQY
TRBV6-1,TRBJ1-4,ASSVGQNNEKLF
TRBV11-2,TRBJ2-3,ASSLVRGDTDTQY
TRBV9,TRBJ2-1,ASSPLAGYNEQF
TRBV30,TRBJ2-3,ASDGRSGFRGAQY
TRBV11-1,TRBJ1-6,ASSSRDSRNSPLH
TRBV10-3,TRBJ1-2,ASSYLGGYT
TRBV18,TRBJ1-5,ASSRGQGAGQPQH
TRBV30,TRBJ1-6,ACSTGPLH
TRBV6-5,TRBJ2-7,ATSSTRTSYEQY
TRBV5-4,TRBJ2-3,ASSLYVAGVTDTQY
TRBV5-1,TRBJ2-7,ASSQPGTGDDEQY
TRBV5-6,TRBJ1-5,ASTVRQGLQPQH
TRBV30,TRBJ1-3,AWSPGLPGNTIY
TRBV30,TRBJ2-3,AWSGVAGKKDTQY
TRBV18,TRBJ2-1,ASSPPSLAIVEQF
TRBV5-1,TRBJ2-3,ASSLPEITDTQY
TRBV5-1,TRBJ1-2,ASSLGDSYYGYT
TRBV5-8,TRBJ1-5,ASSLPGSGDQPQH
TRBV6-6,TRBJ1-1,ASSYSRDTEAF
TRBV5-1,TRBJ1-1,ASSPTGETDTEAF
TRBV30,-,AWTNRQRFSYEQY
TRBV6-1,TRBJ2-1,ASSDPNGGHEQF
TRBV10-3,TRBJ1-5,AISEFQGMGSPQH
TRBV7-8,TRBJ1-5,ASSSENRIPSNQPQH
TRBV7-2,TRBJ2-1,ASSPLAGINEQF
TRBV27,TRBJ1-6,ASSSGQLSPLH
TRBV6-1,TRBJ2-7,ASSASHRLYEQY
TRBV4-2,TRBJ1-6,ASSQETGIYSPLH
TRBV9,TRBJ2-1,ASSVAPQGGYNEQF
TRBV7-9,TRBJ1-3,ASSLMKGAIAGNTIY
TRBV4-2,TRBJ1-4,ASSQVQGAKEKLF
TRBV19,TRBJ1-5,ASSMYSKYSNQPQH
TRBV5-7,TRBJ2-1,ASSFGSGDYNEQF
TRBV5-1,TRBJ1-1,ASSLWTGGKDRPSTEAF
TRBV11-3,TRBJ2-1,ASSSSGAPSYNEQF
TRBV5-1,TRBJ2-7,ASSLEGRAYEQY
TRBV5-4,TRBJ1-6,ASSALQGGNSPLH
TRBV11-3,TRBJ1-1,ASSLIPSGGPSF
TRBV4-1,TRBJ1-1,ATSQFRNTEAF
TRBV6-1,TRBJ2-3,ASSEMASSGGRSTDTQY
TRBV9,TRBJ1-3,ASSVRDSLSSGNTIY
TRBV4-1,TRBJ1-2,ASSPARGANYGYT
TRBV7-9,TRBJ2-1,ASSLRAGAVDEQF
TRBV30,TRBJ1-2,AWSVGGGVRGNYGYT
TRBV6-1,TRBJ1-5,ASSPSRGSNQPQH
TRBV21-1,TRBJ2-2,ASSAYRGTGELF
TRBV16,TRBJ2-7,ASSHTRGKGNEQY
TRBV19,TRBJ2-3,ASSIGGGTDTQY
TRBV9,TRBJ1-2,ASRKSGGYT
TRBV4-1,TRBJ2-1,ASSPTGYNEQF
TRBV5-4,TRBJ1-2,ASSLGLGRGRHGYT
TRBV2,TRBJ2-5,ASSGETETQY
TRBV10-1,TRBJ2-3,ASSEFESADTQY